A single sample gave rise to the 29 T cell receptor beta chains below, sequenced in a study of graft-versus-host responses after intestinal transplantation. Assay: immunoSEQ multiplex PCR; the TCRdb copy retains only in-frame clones and omits some. The table includes roughly 4,800 clones, approximately 72% detected once. The sequencing used PBMCs, collected roughly 540 days after intestinal transplant. The receptors stem from a human patient who received an intestinal transplant, so some T cells may come from the graft donor.

V usage is TRBV11-3 and J usage is TRBJ1-3; D uncertain. Per the germline V gene, CDR1 is SGHNT and CDR2 is YENEEA. V shed 2 bases and J shed 3 bases, with 8 bases lying between them. There are 14 residues in the CDR3. CDR3 sequence reads: CASSLRHIGNTIYF. The CDR3 nucleotides are TGTGCCAGCAGCTTAAGGCACATTGGAAACACCATATATTTT.

The J gene is TRBJ2-6, the V gene TRBV23-1; D is undetermined. TRBV23-1 is treated as an ORF (open reading frame) with a function not yet certain. V was pared by 4 bases and J by 5 bases, with 18 bases between. This CDR3 has 17 amino acids. CDR3 amino acids: CASSRFRQQSRANVLTF. The CDR3 DNA reads as TGCGCCAGCAGTCGATTCAGGCAACAAAGTCGGGCCAACGTCCTGACTTTC.

With regard to this clone: This may come from a read error, since a much larger clone is one base off. The V and J genes are TRBV4-3 and TRBJ1-1; 9 bases agree with TRBD1. This CDR3 contains 16 residues. Per germline, CDR1 LGHNA and CDR2 YSLEER. This CDR3 reads CASTQGTGYTSTEAFF. DNA of the CDR3: TGCGCCAGCACCCAAGGGACAGGGTACACCTCGACTGAAGCTTTCTTT.

V and J are TRBV5-5 and TRBJ1-2; D not resolved. CDR1 SGHKS and CDR2 YYEKEE come from the germline V gene (reference sequence). Trimming shortened V by 0 bases and J by 0 bases, and 12 bases separated the two germline ends. The CDR3 runs to 16 residues. The CDR3 DNA follows: TGTGCCAGCAGCTTGGGCGGCCAGTTAGCTAACTATGGCTACACCTTC. This encodes CASSLGGQLANYGYTF.

This clone was counted between two and nine times. The rearrangement joins TRBV6-4 to TRBJ2-6, with D perhaps matching TRBD2 (6 bases). Per germline, CDR1 MRHNA and CDR2 SNTAGT. This CDR3 spans 16 amino acids. With 0 bases removed from V and 0 bases from J, the gap between germline ends came to 6 bases. CDR3 region: CASSDSSGSGANVLTF. In DNA form, the CDR3 reads TGTGCCAGCAGTGACTCTAGCGGCTCTGGGGCCAACGTCCTGACTTTC.

This clone has only a few counts. J is TRBJ1-1 and V is TRBV6-5; tentatively, D is TRBD1 (5 bases). The CDR3 runs to 14 residues. Trimming stripped 5 bases from V and 1 base from J, with 11 bases between. Germline assignment: CDR1 MNHEY and CDR2 SVGAGI. The CDR3 here is CASSRGPPNTEAFF. The CDR3 DNA follows: TGTGCCAGCAGTCGGGGACCCCCGAACACTGAAGCTTTCTTT.

The rearrangement joins TRBV10-3 to TRBJ2-3; 7 nucleotides agree with TRBD2. This CDR3 is built from 18 residues. CDR1 is ENHRY, CDR2 SYGVKD, per germline. V was clipped by 3 bases and J by 1 base; unmatched bases: 13. CDR3 sequence: CAISDRTRGTPRTDTQYF. The DNA for the CDR3 is TGTGCCATCAGTGACAGGACTAGGGGAACCCCTCGCACAGATACGCAGTATTTT.

Details on this clone: A far larger clone is only one base removed, so a read error is likely. The V and J genes are TRBV7-8 and TRBJ1-4; the D gene is possibly TRBD1 (5 bases). The germline CDR1 and CDR2 sequences are SGHVS and FQNEAQ. V dropped 5 bases and J dropped 3 bases, with 19 bases sitting between them. The CDR3 length is 17 residues. CDR3 in amino acids: CASSLLVLGPANEKLFF. The CDR3 DNA follows: TGTGCCAGCAGCCTCCTGGTGTTGGGGCCGGCTAATGAAAAACTGTTTTTT.

As regards this clone: Within the sample, other DNA sequences also encode this same CDR3. The V and J genes are TRBV7-1 and TRBJ1-5, with 8 bases identical to TRBD1. TRBV7-1 is an ORF, and what it does is uncertain. The CDR3 has 14 amino acids. V lost 4 bases and J lost 4; bases outside the gene matches: 3. The CDR3 DNA is TGTGCCAGCAGCTTAGGGACAGGTAATCAGCCCCAGCATTTT. Translation gives CASSLGTGNQPQHF.

Comment on this clone: This could be a read error, since a much larger clone is one nucleotide away. The chain employs TRBV18 and TRBJ2-3; no clear D. Germline V gene sequence: CDR1 KGHSH, CDR2 LQKENI. There are 13 residues in the CDR3. The DNA of the CDR3 is TGTGCCAGCGCACCACCTGATCCAGATACGCAGTATTTT. Protein: CASAPPDPDTQYF.

The chain couples TRBV6-5 to TRBJ2-5; possibly TRBD1 or TRBD2 for D (6 bases each). Germline CDR1 reads MNHEY; CDR2 reads SVGAGI. The length of the CDR3 is 13 residues. Between the trimmed V and J ends, which lost 7 bases and 5 bases, there was a span of 14 bases. This chain's CDR3 is CASIITGRETQYF. CDR3 DNA: TGTGCCAGCATCATCACAGGGAGGGAGACCCAGTACTTC.

V gene TRBV19 combines with J gene TRBJ2-1; D is unclear. This CDR3 contains 13 residues. Trimming removed 0 bases at V and 6 bases at J, with 6 bases between. Germline values: CDR1 LNHDA, CDR2 SQIVND (reference sequence). CDR3 in amino acids: CASSIDRTNEQFF. DNA of the CDR3: TGTGCCAGTAGTATAGACAGGACCAATGAGCAGTTCTTC.

The chain has TRBV5-4 and TRBJ2-1; either TRBD1 or TRBD2 may supply D (5 bases each). The V and J ends lost 4 bases and 5 bases respectively, with 10 bases between them. Germline V CDR1 and CDR2: SGHNT, YYREEE (reference sequence). The CDR3 totals 13 residues. The CDR3 spells CASSTGRNNEQFF. DNA of the CDR3: TGTGCCAGCAGCACGGGACGCAACAATGAGCAGTTCTTC.

The chain has TRBV30 and TRBJ1-2, with D perhaps matching TRBD1 (6 bases). In germline, CDR1 is GTSNPN, CDR2 SVGIG (reference sequence). V lost 2 bases and J 7 bases, leaving 14 bases between the germline ends. The CDR3 has 13 residues. The CDR3 nucleotides are TGTGCCTGGAGTACACAGGGTTTTAGTGGCTACACCTTC. It is translated as CAWSTQGFSGYTF.

This clone was counted only a few times. This sequence joins TRBV10-3 and TRBJ2-3; D is tentatively TRBD1 or TRBD2 (5 bases each). CDR3 length: 15 residues. Germline-derived CDR1 and CDR2 are ENHRY and SYGVKD. The V gene lost 0 bases and the J gene lost 1 base, with 8 bases spanning the gap. The CDR3 DNA is TGTGCCATCAGTGAGTCGAGGGGAGGCACAGATACGCAGTATTTT. As protein: CAISESRGGTDTQYF.

This chain connects TRBV5-6 to TRBJ1-2; D possibly corresponds to TRBD1 (6 bases). Trimming took 4 bases from V and 4 from J, leaving 14 bases between them. CDR3 length: 14 amino acids. The germline V gene encodes CDR1 SGHDT and CDR2 YYEEEE. The DNA for the CDR3 is TGTGCCAGCAGCAGGGGGGCTTTAGGCTATGGCTACACCTTC. Protein sequence: CASSRGALGYGYTF.

J is TRBJ2-1 and V is TRBV4-3; 11 bases are shared with TRBD2. Germline CDR1 LGHNA, CDR2 YSLEER. This CDR3 region has 16 residues. With 1 base clipped from V and 4 bases from J, the junction kept 3 bases outside the gene matches. This CDR3 is CASSQGLAGGYNEQFF. Here the CDR3 DNA reads TGCGCCAGCAGCCAAGGGCTAGCGGGGGGTTACAATGAGCAGTTCTTC.

V is TRBV10-3 and J is TRBJ1-2; possibly TRBD1 for D (6 bases). Trimming removed 6 bases from V and 4 bases from J, with 12 bases in between. Germline V CDR1 and CDR2: ENHRY, SYGVKD. The CDR3 is made up of 13 amino acids. The CDR3 loop is CAISGGQSYGYTF. For the CDR3, the DNA is TGTGCCATCAGCGGAGGACAGTCCTATGGCTACACCTTC.

The chain combines TRBV14 with TRBJ1-6; possible D gene TRBD1, 5 bases. V was cut by 5 bases and J by 7 bases, with 12 bases left in between. CDR1 is SGHDN and CDR2 is FVKESK in the germline V gene. The CDR3 spans 14 residues. The CDR3 DNA is TGTGCCAGCAGCTCCACGGGGGGGAATTCACCCCTCCACTTT. It specifies CASSSTGGNSPLHF.

The chain has TRBV7-2 and TRBJ2-7; TRBD2 is a possible D gene (5 bases). V was shortened by 5 bases and J by 2 bases, with 10 bases between the two germline ends. Germline V lookup: CDR1 SGHTA, CDR2 FQGNSA. This CDR3 comprises 13 residues. The CDR3 DNA is TGTGCCAGCAGCCCATGGGGAGCCTACGAGCAGTACTTC. Its translation: CASSPWGAYEQYF.

V and J are TRBV6-5 and TRBJ2-7; maybe TRBD1 (5 bases). Germline V CDR1 and CDR2: MNHEY, SVGAGI. This CDR3 has 14 residues. V lost 6 bases, J lost 3 bases, and 15 bases lay in between. The chain's CDR3 is CASSPATGDYEQYF. The CDR3 region has the DNA TGTGCCAGCAGCCCAGCAACAGGAGACTACGAGCAGTACTTC.

V and J are TRBV5-5 and TRBJ1-3; no clear D. CDR1 and CDR2 from the germline V gene are SGHKS and YYEKEE (reference sequence). V lost 1 base and J 0 bases, leaving 11 bases between the germline ends. The CDR3 sequence is 16 residues long. CDR3 region: CASSLLQPTSGNTIYF. CDR3 bases: TGTGCCAGCAGCTTGCTACAGCCAACCTCTGGAAACACCATATATTTT.

This chain connects TRBV19 to TRBJ1-1; no definite D call. The CDR3 totals 11 residues. Germline values: CDR1 LNHDA, CDR2 SQIVND (reference sequence). The germline V and J ends were trimmed by 3 bases and 5 bases, with 4 bases remaining between them. The CDR3, as DNA: TGTGCCAGTAGTATGGAGACTGAAGCTTTCTTT. Amino acids: CASSMETEAFF.

This clone was recorded a few times. This chain uses TRBV6-9 with TRBJ1-3; 9 bases align to TRBD1. Losses at the gene ends were 3 bases for V and 4 bases for J; bases not matched to a gene: 4. In germline, CDR1 is MNHGY, CDR2 SVAAGI. CDR3 length equals 15 residues. CDR3 in amino acids: CASSYPGTGGNTIYF. Written as DNA, the CDR3 is TGTGCCAGCAGTTACCCCGGGACAGGGGGAAACACCATATATTTT.

The rearrangement links TRBV15 to TRBJ2-7; D is unresolved. The CDR3 covers 15 residues. Looked up from germline, CDR1 is LNHNV and CDR2 is YYDKDF (reference sequence). Trimming pared 0 bases from V and 2 bases from J, leaving 11 bases between. CDR3 DNA: TGTGCCACCAGCAGAGATTATACCGACACCTACGAGCAGTACTTC. Its protein is CATSRDYTDTYEQYF.

The V gene is TRBV7-8, the J gene TRBJ1-2; the D gene is possibly TRBD1 (6 bases). V was cut by 1 base and J by 3 bases, with 12 bases left in between. Germline V lookup: CDR1 SGHVS, CDR2 FQNEAQ. The CDR3 covers 15 residues. CDR3 in amino acids: CASSLGTGTYYGYTF. The CDR3, as DNA: TGTGCCAGCAGCTTAGGTACAGGGACCTACTATGGCTACACCTTC. The full variable domain, in which reference TRBV7-8 and TRBJ1-2 provide the parts outside the CDR3, is GAGVSQSPRYKVAKRGQDVALRCDPISGHVSLFWYQQALGQGPEFLTYFQNEAQLDKSGLPSDRFFAERPEGSVSTLKIQRTQQEDSAVYLCASSLGTGTYYGYTFGSGTRLTVV.

This clone has only a few counts. V gene TRBV5-1 combines with J gene TRBJ1-2; 7 bases match TRBD1. The V segment lost 4 bases and the J segment 4 bases; nucleotides outside the gene matches: 7. This CDR3 comprises 14 residues. Germline V gene sequence: CDR1 SGHRS, CDR2 YFSETQ. CDR3: CASSPGAGGYGYTF. The DNA of the CDR3 is TGCGCCAGCAGCCCGGGTGCAGGGGGCTATGGCTACACCTTC.

As DNA, the CDR3 is TGTGCCAGCAGCCAAGTTCGGGGGCTCGGGGGAAACACCATATATTTT. It translates to CASSQVRGLGGNTIYF. The chain couples TRBV14 to TRBJ1-3; weak D call: TRBD1 (6 bases). The CDR3 spans 16 residues. V was cut by 1 base and J by 4 bases, with 14 bases left in between. CDR1 is SGHDN and CDR2 is FVKESK in the germline V gene.

The CDR3 DNA follows: TGTGCCAGCAGTGAAAAAGCGGGGGGGGGAAATGAGCAGTTCTTC. Protein sequence: CASSEKAGGGNEQFF. The chain combines TRBV6-1 with TRBJ2-1; 10 bases are shared with TRBD2. The CDR3 has 15 amino acids. The germline gives CDR1 MNHNS, CDR2 SASEGT. V lost 2 bases to trimming and J lost 7 bases; unmatched junction nucleotides: 5.